Below are 22 T cell receptor beta chains sequenced from a single sample in a study of blood T cell repertoires in COVID-19. Here immunoSEQ multiplex PCR was the method, and the copy in TCRdb shows in-frame clones only, minus some. The table shows approximately 74,000 clones, with roughly 88% occurring only once. Sequencing was carried out using peripheral blood. The receptors derive from a man between 65 and 85 years old with acute or convalescent COVID-19.

V is TRBV11-2 and J is TRBJ2-2, with TRBD2 matching over 12 bases. J gave up 3 bases and V 5 bases, and 4 bases lay outside the gene matches. Germline V gene data show CDR1 as SGHAT and CDR2 as FQNNGV. This CDR3 is 16 amino acids long. This CDR3 reads CASSPRTSGDTGELFF. CDR3 nucleotides: TGTGCCAGCAGCCCCCGGACTAGCGGGGACACCGGGGAGCTGTTTTTT.

This chain connects TRBV12-3 or TRBV12-4 to TRBJ1-1; D remains unclear. Trimming took off 1 base at V and 10 bases at J, with 7 bases between the two ends. The length of the CDR3 is 11 residues. CDR3 protein: CASSLGGRAFF. The CDR3 DNA reads TGTGCCAGCAGTTTAGGTGGGCGAGCTTTCTTT.

V is TRBV6-5 and J is TRBJ2-3; tentatively, D is TRBD2 (6 bases). The length of the CDR3 is 15 residues. Per the germline V gene, CDR1 is MNHEY and CDR2 is SVGAGI. Trimming removed 6 bases at V and 0 bases at J, with 13 bases between. The CDR3 DNA is TGTGCCAGCAGCCCAGGACTATTAAGCACAGATACGCAGTATTTT. Translating it yields CASSPGLLSTDTQYF.

The chain combines TRBV5-4 with TRBJ2-3; weak D call: TRBD1 (6 bases). There are 12 residues in the CDR3. The germline gives CDR1 SGHNT, CDR2 YYREEE (reference sequence). With 3 bases removed from V and 6 bases from J, the gap between germline ends came to 8 bases. CDR3 amino acids: CASSSDRDTQYF. CDR3 sequence (DNA): TGTGCCAGCAGCTCCGACAGGGATACGCAGTATTTT.

The V call is TRBV27, the J call TRBJ2-5, with 8 bases that match TRBD2. The CDR3 extends over 13 amino acids. V gave up 5 bases and J gave up 4 bases; unmatched junction bases: 3. Germline-derived CDR1 and CDR2 are MNHEY and SMNVEV (reference sequence). This CDR3 is CASSPRGGETQYF. CDR3 bases: TGTGCCAGCAGTCCCCGGGGGGGAGAGACCCAGTACTTC.

The chain couples TRBV19 to TRBJ1-1, with D possibly being TRBD1 (6 bases). Between the trimmed V and J ends, which lost 5 bases and 6 bases, there was a span of 7 bases. The CDR3 has 11 amino acids. Germline lookup yields CDR1 LNHDA and CDR2 SQIVND (reference sequence). CDR3 sequence (DNA): TGTGCCAGTAGTGGGGGCGCTGAAGCTTTCTTT. This gives the protein CASSGGAEAFF.

The rearrangement uses TRBV7-2 and TRBJ2-3; TRBD2 aligns across 9 bases. V shed 1 base and J 5 bases; nucleotides not matched to a gene: 13. The CDR3 sequence is 18 residues long. Germline CDR1 reads SGHTA; CDR2 reads FQGNSA. The CDR3, as DNA: TGTGCCAGCAGCTTAGGCCCCTTGGGAGCGGGGGGAGGAGATACGCAGTATTTT. Translated: CASSLGPLGAGGGDTQYF.

V and J are TRBV10-3 and TRBJ2-2; a weak D match, TRBD1 (6 bases). Germline V gene data show CDR1 as ENHRY and CDR2 as SYGVKD. V was trimmed by 3 bases and J by 4 bases, leaving 12 bases between them. The length of the CDR3 is 15 residues. DNA of the CDR3: TGTGCCATCAGTGACCTGGACAGTATCACCGGGGAGCTGTTTTTT. This codes for CAISDLDSITGELFF.

The DNA for the CDR3 is TGTGCCACCACCAAGGACGGGGTCAATGAGCAGTTCTTC. Residues: CATTKDGVNEQFF. The rearrangement joins TRBV24-1 to TRBJ2-1; possibly TRBD2 for D (5 bases). Looked up from germline, CDR1 is KGHDR and CDR2 is SFDVKD. The CDR3 consists of 13 residues. Trimming left V 8 bases short and J 6 bases short, with 13 bases between.

The genes are TRBV11-2 and TRBJ2-1; the match to TRBD2 covers 11 bases. CDR3 length equals 16 residues. The trim removed 5 bases at V and 2 bases at J, leaving 5 bases unmatched. Germline CDR1 SGHAT, CDR2 FQNNGV. CDR3 in DNA: TGTGCCAGCAGCCCGCGACTAGCGGGGACCTACAATGAGCAGTTCTTC. This codes for CASSPRLAGTYNEQFF.

The chain carries TRBV27 and TRBJ2-1; 8 bases line up with TRBD2. Unmatched junction bases numbered 9, after V lost 4 bases and J lost 4 bases. CDR1 and CDR2 from the germline V gene are MNHEY and SMNVEV (reference sequence). The CDR3 length is 16 residues. The CDR3 here is CASSSYSGGPYNEQFF. CDR3 in DNA: TGTGCCAGCAGTTCGTATTCGGGAGGGCCTTACAATGAGCAGTTCTTC.

The chain links TRBV3-1 (or the pseudogene TRBV3-2) to TRBJ2-1; D might be TRBD1 (6 bases). There are 13 residues in the CDR3. Trimming cost V 4 bases and J 5 bases, with 9 bases left between them. Germline-derived CDR1 and CDR2 are LGHDT and YNNKEL (reference sequence). CDR3 amino acids: CASSLGTNNEQFF. CDR3 DNA sequence: TGTGCCAGCAGCCTGGGGACAAACAATGAGCAGTTCTTC.

V gene TRBV4-1 combines with J gene TRBJ2-3; TRBD1 matches 8 bases. The CDR3 is made up of 15 amino acids. The V and J ends lost 2 bases and 3 bases, in that order; junction bases with no gene match: 4. The germline gives CDR1 MGHRA, CDR2 YSYEKL. CDR3 bases: TGCGCCAGCAGCCAACAGGGGGCTGGGACAGATACGCAGTATTTT. It encodes CASSQQGAGTDTQYF.

The V call is TRBV9, the J call TRBJ2-3, with 8 positions matching TRBD2. V shed 0 bases and J 2 bases; nucleotides not matched to a gene: 5. This CDR3 is 16 amino acids long. CDR1 and CDR2 from the germline V gene are SGDLS and YYNGEE. The CDR3 is CASSVGVSGDTDTQYF. DNA of the CDR3: TGTGCCAGCAGCGTAGGGGTTAGCGGGGACACAGATACGCAGTATTTT.

The chain combines TRBV9 with TRBJ1-2; no definite D call. The germline V gene has CDR1 SGDLS and CDR2 YYNGEE. The CDR3 contains 14 residues. V was shortened by 0 bases and J by 4 bases, with 10 bases between the two germline ends. CDR3 loop: CASSVGAAGYGYTF. The CDR3 region has the DNA TGTGCCAGCAGCGTAGGGGCGGCGGGCTATGGCTACACCTTC.

This clone occurred once. This chain links TRBV3-1 (or the pseudogene TRBV3-2) with TRBJ2-7; D perhaps matches TRBD2 (6 bases). Germline V gene data show CDR1 as LGHDT and CDR2 as YNNKEL (reference sequence). V was trimmed by 5 bases and J by 2 bases, leaving 13 bases between them. The CDR3 loop spans 14 amino acids. For the CDR3, the DNA is TGTGCCAGCAGCGGGCGGACTACCACCTACGAGCAGTACTTC. This translates into CASSGRTTTYEQYF.

The V and J genes are TRBV18 and TRBJ2-3; D gene unclear. The CDR3 runs to 16 residues. Trimming left V 4 bases short and J 2 bases short, with 16 bases between. Germline loops: CDR1 KGHSH, CDR2 LQKENI. CDR3 loop: CASSHYTEAYTDTQYF. In nucleotides, the CDR3 is TGTGCCAGCTCACATTATACAGAAGCTTACACAGATACGCAGTATTTT.

CDR3 loop: CSVRTGLNEQFF. The DNA of the CDR3 is TGCAGCGTTAGGACAGGGTTAAATGAGCAGTTCTTC. The genes are TRBV29-1 and TRBJ2-1, with 8 bases lining up with TRBD1. The CDR3 extends over 12 amino acids. Germline V lookup: CDR1 SQVTM, CDR2 ANQGSEA. The J segment lost 7 bases and the V segment lost 5 bases, leaving 4 bases of the junction unmatched.

The chain combines TRBV19 with TRBJ2-1; D gene uncertain. Germline loops: CDR1 LNHDA, CDR2 SQIVND (reference sequence). This CDR3 is built from 16 residues. V was pared by 5 bases and J by 4 bases, with 18 bases between. DNA for the CDR3: TGTGCCAGTAGTCCCCTACACCAGCAGGTATACAATGAGCAGTTCTTC. As protein: CASSPLHQQVYNEQFF.

V is TRBV19 and J is TRBJ2-7; D gene uncertain. This CDR3 comprises 15 residues. The germline V gene encodes CDR1 LNHDA and CDR2 SQIVND (reference sequence). The V and J ends lost 1 base and 3 bases respectively, with 13 bases between them. CDR3 loop: CASSIGAPPSYEQYF. Written as DNA, the CDR3 is TGTGCCAGTAGTATAGGGGCGCCACCAAGCTACGAGCAGTACTTC.

The rearrangement links TRBV5-5 to TRBJ2-2, with TRBD1 matching 7 bases. Unmatched junction bases numbered 6, after V lost 1 base and J lost 6 bases. This CDR3 is 15 amino acids long. Germline V lookup: CDR1 SGHKS, CDR2 YYEKEE (reference sequence). Here the CDR3 DNA reads TGTGCCAGCAGCTTGAGAGGGGGCTCTCCCGGGGAGCTGTTTTTT. Translating it yields CASSLRGGSPGELFF.

The chain employs TRBV28 and TRBJ2-2, with 10 bases lining up with TRBD1. V shed 6 bases and J 7 bases; nucleotides not matched to a gene: 5. The CDR3 sequence is 14 residues long. The V gene's germline CDR1 is MDHEN and CDR2 SYDVKM. The CDR3 coding sequence is TGTGCCAGCAGAACGACAGGGGGCAACGGGGAGCTGTTTTTT. It specifies CASRTTGGNGELFF.